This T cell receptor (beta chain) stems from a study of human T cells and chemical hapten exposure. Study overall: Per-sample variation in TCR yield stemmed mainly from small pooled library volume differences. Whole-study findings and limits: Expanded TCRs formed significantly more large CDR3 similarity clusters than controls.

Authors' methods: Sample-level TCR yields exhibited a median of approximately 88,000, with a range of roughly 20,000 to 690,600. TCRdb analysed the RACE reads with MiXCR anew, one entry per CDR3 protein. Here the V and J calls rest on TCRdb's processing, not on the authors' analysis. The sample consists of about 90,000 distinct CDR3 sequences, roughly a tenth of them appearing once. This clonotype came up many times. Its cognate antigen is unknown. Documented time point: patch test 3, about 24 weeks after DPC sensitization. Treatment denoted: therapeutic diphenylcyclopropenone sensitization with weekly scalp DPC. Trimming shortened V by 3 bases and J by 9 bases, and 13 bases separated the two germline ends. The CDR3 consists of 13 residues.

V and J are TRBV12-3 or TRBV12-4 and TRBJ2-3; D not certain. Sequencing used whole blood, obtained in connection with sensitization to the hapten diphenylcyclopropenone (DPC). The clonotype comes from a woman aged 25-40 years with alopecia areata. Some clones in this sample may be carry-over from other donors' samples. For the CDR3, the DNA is TGTGCCAGCAGTTTGGACCTTCCCGGGACGCAGTATTTT. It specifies CASSLDLPGTQYF.